Shown below are 10 T cell receptor beta chains from a single sample sequenced in a study of beta chain features in type 1 diabetes. Study outcomes and limitations: Shorter TCRB CDR3s, moderately but significantly so, marked every one of the four CD4+ subsets in Type 1 diabetes patients.

Antigen specificity for these receptors is unknown. Sequenced material consisted of expressed TCRB transcripts (all of the isolated RNA was reverse transcribed). Method: immunoSEQ multiplex PCR; TCRdb's copy keeps in-frame clones and lacks some. The sample includes a few hundred thousand clones, over 8.5% seen only once; the top ten take approximately 0.55%. The specimen was central memory CD4+ T cells from blood. The receptors stem from a man aged 25 to 45 with type 1 diabetes.

This chain joins TRBV5-6 and TRBJ2-7; tentative D call: TRBD1 (5 bases). Germline CDR1 reads SGHDT; CDR2 reads YYEEEE. The ends were cut back, 1 base at V and 6 bases at J, with 17 bases in the middle. The CDR3 has 15 amino acids. CDR3 bases: TGTGCCAGCAGCTTGTGGGCAGGGTTGATCCTCGAGCAGTACTTC. Translating gives CASSLWAGLILEQYF.

This clone showed up just a few times. A clone one base away is much larger, so this may be a read error. Other DNA sequences from this sample encode an identical CDR3 as well. The gene calls are TRBV7-2 and TRBJ2-3; D is uncertain. Trimming removed 3 bases from V and 3 bases from J, with 1 base in between. This CDR3 is 11 amino acids long. The germline V gene encodes CDR1 SGHTA and CDR2 FQGNSA. The DNA of the CDR3 is TGTGCCAGCAGCTTGACAGATACGCAGTATTTT. The encoded protein is CASSLTDTQYF.

The chain uses TRBV6-5 and TRBJ2-5; D is possibly TRBD1 (6 bases). Per the germline V gene, CDR1 is MNHEY and CDR2 is SVGAGI. The V gene lost 6 bases and the J gene lost 3 bases, with 17 bases spanning the gap. CDR3 length: 15 amino acids. DNA for the CDR3: TGTGCCAGCAGCCCGCGGACAGCCTTAGAAGAGACCCAGTACTTC. It translates to CASSPRTALEETQYF.

V usage is TRBV7-6 and J usage is TRBJ2-3; TRBD1 aligns across 8 bases. CDR3 size: 18 residues. With 1 base clipped from V and 8 bases from J, the junction kept 17 bases outside the gene matches. CDR1 and CDR2 from the germline V gene are SGHVS and FNYEAQ. For the CDR3, the DNA is TGTGCCAGCAGCTTAGAGGCAGGGGGCGAGGCATTTTTCGGTACGCAGTATTTT. As protein: CASSLEAGGEAFFGTQYF.

The chain uses TRBV9 and TRBJ2-5, with D perhaps TRBD2 (6 bases). The CDR3 is 14 residues long. CDR1 and CDR2 from the germline V gene are SGDLS and YYNGEE. The V end lost 4 bases, the J end lost 2 bases, and 12 bases lay between the germline ends. The CDR3 sequence: CASSSGLTQETQYF. In nucleotides, the CDR3 is TGTGCCAGCAGCTCCGGACTAACACAAGAGACCCAGTACTTC.

This chain uses TRBV30 with TRBJ2-3; TRBD1 is a possible D gene (6 bases). The V gene's germline CDR1 is GTSNPN and CDR2 SVGIG (reference sequence). The CDR3 runs 14 residues. The V and J ends lost 4 bases and 2 bases respectively, with 13 bases between them. CDR3 region: CAWTTGTHTDTQYF. The DNA for the CDR3 is TGTGCCTGGACAACAGGGACCCACACAGATACGCAGTATTTT.

This clone was detected a few times. The CDR3, as DNA: TGCGCCAGCAGCCAAGAATCATCAACCAGGGGGCCGGGCTACACCTTC. It translates to CASSQESSTRGPGYTF. The chain links TRBV4-1 to TRBJ1-2; the match to TRBD1 covers 8 bases. Germline V CDR1 and CDR2: MGHRA, YSYEKL. This CDR3 region has 16 residues. The V and J ends lost 0 bases and 8 bases, in that order; junction bases with no gene match: 11.

This clone was counted only a few times. The rearrangement links TRBV28 to TRBJ2-6; 10 bases are a match to TRBD2. V dropped 0 bases and J dropped 2; count of bases not matched to a gene: 4. The germline V gene has CDR1 MDHEN and CDR2 SYDVKM. The CDR3 loop spans 18 amino acids. The CDR3 DNA is TGTGCCAGCAGTTTATGGTCTAGCGGGAGTACTGGGGCCAACGTCCTGACTTTC. Translated: CASSLWSSGSTGANVLTF. The full variable domain, completed using reference TRBV28 and TRBJ2-6, is DVKVTQSSRYLVKRTGEKVFLECVQDMDHENMFWYRQDPGLGLRLIYFSYDVKMKEKGDIPEGYSVSREKKERFSLILESASTNQTSMYLCASSLWSSGSTGANVLTFGAGSRLTVL.

In this sample, this clone turned up a few times. This rearrangement joins TRBV6-1 to TRBJ2-3; D gene ambiguous. Per the germline V gene, CDR1 is MNHNS and CDR2 is SASEGT. The CDR3 spans 15 residues. The V end lost 6 bases, the J end lost 2 bases, and 15 bases lay between the germline ends. CDR3 DNA sequence: TGTGCCAGCAGGGTTAGTCCGGAGTCCACAGATACGCAGTATTTT. This sequence encodes CASRVSPESTDTQYF.

This clone was detected only a few times. The CDR3 DNA follows: TGTGCCAGCAGTCTTGGACTAGCGGGACCTAACAAAAACATTCAGTACTTC. Its translation is CASSLGLAGPNKNIQYF. J is TRBJ2-4 and V is TRBV2, with TRBD2 matching over 12 bases. Germline trimming cut 5 bases from V and 3 bases from J; bases unmatched to any gene: 8. This CDR3 has 17 residues. The germline CDR1 and CDR2 sequences are SNHLY and FYNNEI.